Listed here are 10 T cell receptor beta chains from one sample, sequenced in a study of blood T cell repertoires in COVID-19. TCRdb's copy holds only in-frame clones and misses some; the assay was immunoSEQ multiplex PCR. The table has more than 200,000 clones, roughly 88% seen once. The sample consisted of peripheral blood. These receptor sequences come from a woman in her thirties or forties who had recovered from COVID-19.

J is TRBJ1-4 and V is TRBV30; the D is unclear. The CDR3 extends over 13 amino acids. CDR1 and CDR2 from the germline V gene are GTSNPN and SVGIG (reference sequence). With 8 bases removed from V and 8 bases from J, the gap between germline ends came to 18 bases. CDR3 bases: TGTGCCCAAAGTGGCGGGGATAACGAAAAACTGTTTTTT. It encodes CAQSGGDNEKLFF.

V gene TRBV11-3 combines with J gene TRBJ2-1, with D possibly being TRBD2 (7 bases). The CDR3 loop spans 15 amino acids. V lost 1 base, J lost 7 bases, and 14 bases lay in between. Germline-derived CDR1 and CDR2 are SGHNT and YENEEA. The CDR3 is CASSLVGGRGNEQFF. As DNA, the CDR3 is TGTGCCAGCAGCTTAGTGGGGGGGCGCGGGAATGAGCAGTTCTTC.

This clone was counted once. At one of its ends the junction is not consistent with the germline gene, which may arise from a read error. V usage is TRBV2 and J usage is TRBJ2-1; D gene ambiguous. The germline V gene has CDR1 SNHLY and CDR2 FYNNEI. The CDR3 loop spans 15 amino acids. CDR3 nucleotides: TGTGCCAGCCAGGTGATCCCCGCCGCATACAGTGAGCAGTTCTTC. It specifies CASQVIPAAYSEQFF. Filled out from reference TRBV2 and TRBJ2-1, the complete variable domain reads EPEVTQTPSHQVTQMGQEVILRCVPISNHLYFYWYRQILGQKVEFLVSFYNNEISEKSEIFDDQFSVERPDGSNFTLKIRSTKLEDSAMYFCASQVIPAAYSEQFFGPGTRLTVL.

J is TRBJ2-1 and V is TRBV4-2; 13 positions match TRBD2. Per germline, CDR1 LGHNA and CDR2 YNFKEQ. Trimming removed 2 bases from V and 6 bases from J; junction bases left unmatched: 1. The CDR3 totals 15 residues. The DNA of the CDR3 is TGTGCCAGCAGCCAAACTAGCGGGGGGGCCAATGAGCAGTTCTTC. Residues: CASSQTSGGANEQFF.

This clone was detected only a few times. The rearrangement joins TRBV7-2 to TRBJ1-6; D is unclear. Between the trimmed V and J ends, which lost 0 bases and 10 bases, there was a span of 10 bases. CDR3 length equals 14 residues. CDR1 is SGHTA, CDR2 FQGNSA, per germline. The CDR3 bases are TGTGCCAGCAGCTTAGCATTTGGAGGGTCACCCCTCCACTTT. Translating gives CASSLAFGGSPLHF.

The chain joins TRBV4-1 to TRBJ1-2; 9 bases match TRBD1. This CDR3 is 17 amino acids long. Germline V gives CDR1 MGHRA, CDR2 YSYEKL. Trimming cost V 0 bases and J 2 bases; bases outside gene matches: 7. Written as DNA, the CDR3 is TGCGCCAGCAGCCAAGATCAGGGGACAGGGAGGAACTATGGCTACACCTTC. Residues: CASSQDQGTGRNYGYTF.

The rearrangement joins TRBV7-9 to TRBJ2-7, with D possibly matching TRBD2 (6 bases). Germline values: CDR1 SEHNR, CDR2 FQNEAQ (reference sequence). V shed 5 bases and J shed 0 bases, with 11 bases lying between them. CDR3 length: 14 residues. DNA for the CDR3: TGTGCCAGCAGCCCGGGACTCCGCTCCTACGAGCAGTACTTC. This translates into CASSPGLRSYEQYF.

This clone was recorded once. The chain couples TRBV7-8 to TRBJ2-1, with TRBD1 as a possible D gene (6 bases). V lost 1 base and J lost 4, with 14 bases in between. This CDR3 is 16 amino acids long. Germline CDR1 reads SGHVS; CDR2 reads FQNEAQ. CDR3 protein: CASSLVGTFTYNEQFF. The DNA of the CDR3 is TGTGCCAGCAGCTTAGTTGGGACATTTACTTACAATGAGCAGTTCTTC.

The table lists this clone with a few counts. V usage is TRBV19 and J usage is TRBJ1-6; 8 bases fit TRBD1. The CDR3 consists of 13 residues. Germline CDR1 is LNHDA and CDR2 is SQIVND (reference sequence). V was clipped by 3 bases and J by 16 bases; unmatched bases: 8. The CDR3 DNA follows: TGTGCCAGTAGTATCCTGACAGGGGACTATCTCCACTTT. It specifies CASSILTGDYLHF.

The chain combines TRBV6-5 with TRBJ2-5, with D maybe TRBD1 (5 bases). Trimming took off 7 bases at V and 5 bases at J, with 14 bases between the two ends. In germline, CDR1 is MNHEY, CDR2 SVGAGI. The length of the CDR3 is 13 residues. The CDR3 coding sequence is TGTGCCAGCACGCTGGCAGGGTTGGAGACCCAGTACTTC. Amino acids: CASTLAGLETQYF.